This TCR beta chain derives from a study of T cell changes during pregnancy in multiple sclerosis. V dropped 8 bases and J dropped 3 bases, with 6 bases sitting between them. The germline gives CDR1 SEHNR, CDR2 FQNEAQ (reference sequence). This CDR3 region has 11 residues. Method: immunoSEQ multiplex PCR; TCRdb's copy keeps in-frame clones and lacks some. The sample lists about 75,000 clones, nearly 95% occurring once. V gene TRBV7-9 combines with J gene TRBJ2-3, with D uncertain. This sequence originates from a female donor with multiple sclerosis, enrolled in a pregnancy study. This sample comprised CD4+ T cells from peripheral blood mononuclear cells, obtained after pregnancy. CDR3 DNA: TGTGCCAGCCTACAGACAGATACGCAGTATTTT. Encoded protein: CASLQTDTQYF. Combining the CDR3 with reference TRBV7-9 and TRBJ2-3 gives the whole variable domain DTGVSQNPRHKITKRGQNVTFRCDPISEHNRLYWYRQTLGQGPEFLTYFQNEAQLEKSRLLSDRFSAERPKGSFSTLEIQRTEQGDSAMYLCASLQTDTQYFGPGTRLTVL.